This record concerns one TCR beta chain sequence. Its antigen remains unidentified. The PCR had 60 Vbeta and 13 Jbeta primers. Produced via immunoSEQ multiplex PCR; TCRdb's table is partial and in-frame only. The data show about 110,000 clones, approximately 74% seen once. The record originates from a study of cytomegalovirus exposure and HLA in healthy donors. CDR1 is SGDLS and CDR2 is YYNGEE in the germline V gene. This CDR3 spans 18 amino acids. With 3 bases clipped from V and 2 bases from J, the junction kept 11 bases outside the gene matches. Study-level results: HLA alleles showed associations with 15,000 to 20,000 TCR beta sequences in a later analysis, at a 0.05 false discovery rate. Further analysis was carried out later, and it showed several of the most significant clusters appearing linked to common viral pathogens. As was reported, the classifier diagnosed cytomegalovirus status with high specificity and sensitivity.

This chain connects TRBV9 to TRBJ2-1; TRBD2 agrees at 10 bases. The TCR sequence derives from a middle-aged woman in good health and CMV-seropositive. The sequenced material came from PBMCs. CDR3 residues: CASSGGSGGAGTYNEQFF. The CDR3 DNA reads as TGTGCCAGCAGCGGAGGGAGCGGGGGGGCGGGAACCTACAATGAGCAGTTCTTC.